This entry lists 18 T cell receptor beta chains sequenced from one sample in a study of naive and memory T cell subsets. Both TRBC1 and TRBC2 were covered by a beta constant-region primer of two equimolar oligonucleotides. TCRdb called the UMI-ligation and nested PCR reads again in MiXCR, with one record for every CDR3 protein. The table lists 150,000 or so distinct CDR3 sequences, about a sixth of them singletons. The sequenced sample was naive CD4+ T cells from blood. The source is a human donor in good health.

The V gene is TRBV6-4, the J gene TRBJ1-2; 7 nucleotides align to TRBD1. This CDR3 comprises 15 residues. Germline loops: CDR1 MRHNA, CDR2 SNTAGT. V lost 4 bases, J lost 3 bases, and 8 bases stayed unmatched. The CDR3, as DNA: TGTGCCAGCAGTGCCGTACCGGGACAGTACTATGGCTACACCTTC. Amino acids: CASSAVPGQYYGYTF.

The DNA of the CDR3 is TGCGCCAGCAGCCTTACGGAGGCGGGAGGGAATGAGCAGTTCTTC. It specifies CASSLTEAGGNEQFF. This chain connects TRBV4-1 to TRBJ2-1, with TRBD2 identical over 9 bases. Germline values: CDR1 MGHRA, CDR2 YSYEKL. V lost 4 bases to trimming and J lost 7 bases; unmatched junction nucleotides: 8. The CDR3 covers 15 residues.

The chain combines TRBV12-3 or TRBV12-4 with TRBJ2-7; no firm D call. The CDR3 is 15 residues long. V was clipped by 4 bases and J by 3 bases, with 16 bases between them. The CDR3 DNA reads TGTGCCAGCAGTTCCTTCGGCACCGGAGTCTACGAGCAGTACTTC. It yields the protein CASSSFGTGVYEQYF.

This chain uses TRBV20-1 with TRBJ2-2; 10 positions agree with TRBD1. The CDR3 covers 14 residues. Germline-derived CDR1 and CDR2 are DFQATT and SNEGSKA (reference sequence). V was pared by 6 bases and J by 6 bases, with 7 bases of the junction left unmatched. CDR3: CSARTGGIAGELFF. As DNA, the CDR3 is TGCAGTGCAAGGACAGGGGGGATCGCCGGGGAGCTGTTTTTT.

Here the CDR3 DNA reads TGTGCCAGCAGCACCTCCCGGGGCAGGTCGTACAATGAGCAGTTCTTC. Translation: CASSTSRGRSYNEQFF. The V gene is TRBV27, the J gene TRBJ2-1; either TRBD1 or TRBD2 may fit D (5 bases each). Germline assignment: CDR1 MNHEY and CDR2 SMNVEV (reference sequence). CDR3 length: 16 amino acids. V was pared by 6 bases and J by 4 bases, with 19 bases between.

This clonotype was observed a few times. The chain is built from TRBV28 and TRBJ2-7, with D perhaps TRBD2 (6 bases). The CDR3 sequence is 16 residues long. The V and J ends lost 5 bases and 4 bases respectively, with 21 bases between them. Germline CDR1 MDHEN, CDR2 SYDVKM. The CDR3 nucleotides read TGTGCCAGCAGTCCTCTCCTTAGGGACTGGGTTTACGAGCAGTACTTC. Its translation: CASSPLLRDWVYEQYF.

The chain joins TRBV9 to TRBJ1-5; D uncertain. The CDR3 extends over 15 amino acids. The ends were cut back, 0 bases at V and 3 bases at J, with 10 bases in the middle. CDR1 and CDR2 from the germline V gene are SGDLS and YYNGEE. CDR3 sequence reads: CASSVGSVHNQPQHF. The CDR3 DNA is TGTGCCAGCAGCGTAGGCAGCGTTCACAATCAGCCCCAGCATTTT.

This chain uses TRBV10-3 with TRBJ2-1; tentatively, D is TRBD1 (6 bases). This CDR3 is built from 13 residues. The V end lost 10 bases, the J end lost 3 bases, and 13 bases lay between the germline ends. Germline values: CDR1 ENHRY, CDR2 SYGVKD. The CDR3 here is CATRGYFYNEQFF. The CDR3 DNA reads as TGTGCCACCAGGGGATACTTCTACAATGAGCAGTTCTTC.

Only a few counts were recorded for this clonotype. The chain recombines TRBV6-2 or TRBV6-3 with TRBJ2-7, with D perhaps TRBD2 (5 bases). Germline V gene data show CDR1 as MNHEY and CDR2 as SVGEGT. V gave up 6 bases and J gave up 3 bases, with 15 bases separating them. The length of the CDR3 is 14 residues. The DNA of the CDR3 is TGTGCCAGCAGGTTACCCGGGGTGAACTACGAGCAGTACTTC. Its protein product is CASRLPGVNYEQYF.

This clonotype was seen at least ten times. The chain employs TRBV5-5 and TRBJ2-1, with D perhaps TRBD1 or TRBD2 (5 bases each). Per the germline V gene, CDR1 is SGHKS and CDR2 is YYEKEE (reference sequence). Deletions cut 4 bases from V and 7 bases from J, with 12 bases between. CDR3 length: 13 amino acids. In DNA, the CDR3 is TGTGCCAGCAGCGGGTATGGGGGAAATGAGCAGTTCTTC. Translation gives CASSGYGGNEQFF.

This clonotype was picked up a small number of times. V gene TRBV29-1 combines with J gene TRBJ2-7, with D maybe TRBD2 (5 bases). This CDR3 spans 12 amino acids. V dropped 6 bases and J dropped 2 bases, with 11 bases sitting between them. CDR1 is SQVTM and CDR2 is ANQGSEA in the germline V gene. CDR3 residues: CSVAEYTYEQYF. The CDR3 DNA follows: TGCAGCGTAGCGGAGTATACCTACGAGCAGTACTTC.

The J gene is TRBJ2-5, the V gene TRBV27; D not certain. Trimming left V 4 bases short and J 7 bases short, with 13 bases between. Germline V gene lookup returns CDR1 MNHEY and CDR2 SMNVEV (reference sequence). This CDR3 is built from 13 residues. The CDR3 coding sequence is TGTGCCAGCAGTTCCGGATCCACCGGGACCCAGTACTTC. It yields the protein CASSSGSTGTQYF.

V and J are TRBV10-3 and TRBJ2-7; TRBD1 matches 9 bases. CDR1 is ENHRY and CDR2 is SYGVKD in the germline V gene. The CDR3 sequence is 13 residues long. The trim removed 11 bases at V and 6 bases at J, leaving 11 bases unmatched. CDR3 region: CAASQGAAPEQYF. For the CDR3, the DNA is TGTGCCGCATCACAGGGGGCTGCTCCCGAGCAGTACTTC.

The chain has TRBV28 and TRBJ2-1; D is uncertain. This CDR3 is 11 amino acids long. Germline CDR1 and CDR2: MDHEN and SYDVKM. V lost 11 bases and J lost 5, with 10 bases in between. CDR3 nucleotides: TGTGCCCTCTCTGGGGACAATGAGCAGTTCTTC. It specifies CALSGDNEQFF.

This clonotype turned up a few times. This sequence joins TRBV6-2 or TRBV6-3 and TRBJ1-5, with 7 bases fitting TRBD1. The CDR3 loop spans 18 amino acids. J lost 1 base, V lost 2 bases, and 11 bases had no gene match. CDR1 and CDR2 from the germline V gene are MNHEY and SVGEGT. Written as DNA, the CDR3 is TGTGCCAGCAGTTACCTGTCGAGGGGGCGTGTGAGCAATCAGCCCCAGCATTTT. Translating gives CASSYLSRGRVSNQPQHF.

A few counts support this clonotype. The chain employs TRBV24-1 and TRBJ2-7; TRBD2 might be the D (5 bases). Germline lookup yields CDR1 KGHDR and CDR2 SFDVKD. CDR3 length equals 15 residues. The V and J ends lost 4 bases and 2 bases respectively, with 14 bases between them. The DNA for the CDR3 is TGTGCCACCAGTGACTCTCGGACTGATACCTACGAGCAGTACTTC. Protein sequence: CATSDSRTDTYEQYF.

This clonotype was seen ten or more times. In DNA form, the CDR3 reads TGCGCCAGCAGCCGCGACAGGGGGAACGAGCAGTACTTC. It is translated as CASSRDRGNEQYF. The J gene is TRBJ2-7, the V gene TRBV4-1; 9 nucleotides agree with TRBD1. J gave up 5 bases and V 4 bases, and 3 bases lay outside the gene matches. This CDR3 spans 13 amino acids. CDR1 MGHRA and CDR2 YSYEKL come from the germline V gene.

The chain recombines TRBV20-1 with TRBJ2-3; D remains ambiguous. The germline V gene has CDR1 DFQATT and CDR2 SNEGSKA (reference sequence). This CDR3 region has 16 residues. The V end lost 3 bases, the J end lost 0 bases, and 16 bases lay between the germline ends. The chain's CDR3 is CSASPRGRPSTDTQYF. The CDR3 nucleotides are TGCAGTGCTAGTCCCCGTGGGCGACCTAGCACAGATACGCAGTATTTT.